The 10 T cell receptor beta chains below were found in one sample sequenced in a study of T-cell memory formation after mild COVID-19 (dated by TCRdb to the early 2020s). The library was produced with 5' RACE. The instrument was an Illumina NovaSeq 6000. TCRdb took the public reads, trimmed them with fastp at Q25, ran MiXCR for clone calling and kept in-frame beta chains. Rows matching on CDR3 protein sequence are summarized as one entry with the most common DNA and genes. Here the sample has roughly 450,000 distinct CDR3 sequences; about a sixth occur a single time. Around a fifth of the sample is held by the ten biggest clonotypes. Sequences were obtained from PBMCs or a T cell subset sorted from them (not recorded which). Receptors originate from a man between 18 and 35 years old who had mild COVID-19 (a few samples of this study predate the infection). The sample titles of this study are shuffled in the database, so cell type and time point are left out; the donor was told from shared clones.

This clonotype showed up many times. V usage is TRBV20-1 and J usage is TRBJ1-1; D is undetermined. The CDR3 totals 14 residues. The V end was cut by 1 base, the J end by 3 bases, with 12 bases between. Germline CDR1 is DFQATT and CDR2 is SNEGSKA (reference sequence). CDR3 in DNA: TGCAGTGCTAGAGTGGTCGACACCTACACTGAAGCTTTCTTT. As protein: CSARVVDTYTEAFF.

This clonotype was detected a few times. The V gene is TRBV20-1, the J gene TRBJ2-1; maybe TRBD1 (5 bases). The CDR3 is 14 residues long. The V and J ends lost 6 bases and 0 bases respectively, with 12 bases between them. Germline V CDR1 and CDR2: DFQATT, SNEGSKA (reference sequence). CDR3 in DNA: TGCAGTGCCTCCCCGGACATCTCCTACAATGAGCAGTTCTTC. As protein: CSASPDISYNEQFF.

This clonotype was seen more than once but under ten times. The chain employs TRBV14 and TRBJ1-4, with TRBD1 identical over 7 bases. Germline V gene sequence: CDR1 SGHDN, CDR2 FVKESK. Losses at the gene ends were 0 bases for V and 7 bases for J; bases not matched to a gene: 2. This CDR3 region has 14 residues. The CDR3 nucleotides read TGTGCCAGCAGCCAAGATCCAGGGGGTGAAAAACTGTTTTTT. Translating gives CASSQDPGGEKLFF.

The chain joins TRBV24-1 to TRBJ2-3, with D perhaps TRBD2 (6 bases). The ends were cut back, 7 bases at V and 0 bases at J, with 16 bases in the middle. The CDR3 consists of 16 residues. Germline V gene sequence: CDR1 KGHDR, CDR2 SFDVKD. CDR3 loop: CATRSSGLGSTDTQYF. CDR3 coding DNA: TGTGCCACCAGATCGAGCGGGCTTGGGAGCACAGATACGCAGTATTTT.

This clonotype occurred a few times. V is TRBV21-1 and J is TRBJ2-7; TRBD1 is taken as the D call from the table, unchecked against the DNA. TRBV21-1 is recorded as a pseudogene. The CDR3 runs to 15 residues. The CDR3 region has the DNA TGTGCCAGCAGCGAAACAGGGGGCGGGAAGTACGAGCAGTACTTC. Its protein is CASSETGGGKYEQYF.

This clonotype came up a few times. The chain couples TRBV3-1 to TRBJ2-7; D not certain. The CDR3 has 14 residues. V shed 1 base and J shed 2 bases, with 9 bases lying between them. Germline V gene data show CDR1 as LGHDT and CDR2 as YNNKEL (reference sequence). The CDR3 loop reads CASSQGWGTYEQYF. The CDR3 DNA reads TGTGCCAGCAGCCAAGGGTGGGGAACCTACGAGCAGTACTTC.

This clonotype has just a few counts. The chain joins TRBV19 to TRBJ2-7; 9 bases agree with TRBD1. The germline V gene encodes CDR1 LNHDA and CDR2 SQIVND (reference sequence). This CDR3 region has 14 residues. V shed 6 bases, J shed 3 bases, and the junction held 6 bases outside the gene matches. CDR3 loop: CASRRTGDGYEQYF. The CDR3, as DNA: TGTGCCAGTAGAAGGACAGGGGATGGCTACGAGCAGTACTTC.

In its sample, this clonotype was seen a few times. V usage is TRBV7-2 and J usage is TRBJ1-1; 7 bases are shared with TRBD1. The V gene end was trimmed by 1 base and the J gene end by 8 bases; junction bases not matched to a gene: 10. Germline V CDR1 and CDR2: SGHTA, FQGNSA. The CDR3 length is 15 residues. The CDR3 region is CASSLERAGGIEAFF. CDR3 nucleotide sequence: TGTGCCAGCAGCTTAGAGCGGGCAGGGGGGATCGAAGCTTTCTTT.

This clonotype has a handful of counts. V usage is TRBV20-1 and J usage is TRBJ1-1; D gene uncertain. From germline, CDR1 is DFQATT and CDR2 SNEGSKA (reference sequence). Trimming left V 0 bases short and J 10 bases short, with 18 bases between. The CDR3 length is 14 residues. The CDR3 sequence is CSAREVHKALGAFF. CDR3 bases: TGCAGTGCTAGAGAGGTCCACAAAGCACTGGGAGCTTTCTTT.

A few counts support this clonotype. The genes are TRBV5-4 and TRBJ2-3; a weak D match, TRBD2 (5 bases). Trimming took off 2 bases at V and 5 bases at J, with 12 bases between the two ends. Germline V gives CDR1 SGHNT, CDR2 YYREEE (reference sequence). The CDR3 spans 14 residues. CDR3 nucleotide sequence: TGTGCCAGCAGCTTCACGGGGAGTGGAGATACGCAGTATTTT. Amino acids: CASSFTGSGDTQYF.